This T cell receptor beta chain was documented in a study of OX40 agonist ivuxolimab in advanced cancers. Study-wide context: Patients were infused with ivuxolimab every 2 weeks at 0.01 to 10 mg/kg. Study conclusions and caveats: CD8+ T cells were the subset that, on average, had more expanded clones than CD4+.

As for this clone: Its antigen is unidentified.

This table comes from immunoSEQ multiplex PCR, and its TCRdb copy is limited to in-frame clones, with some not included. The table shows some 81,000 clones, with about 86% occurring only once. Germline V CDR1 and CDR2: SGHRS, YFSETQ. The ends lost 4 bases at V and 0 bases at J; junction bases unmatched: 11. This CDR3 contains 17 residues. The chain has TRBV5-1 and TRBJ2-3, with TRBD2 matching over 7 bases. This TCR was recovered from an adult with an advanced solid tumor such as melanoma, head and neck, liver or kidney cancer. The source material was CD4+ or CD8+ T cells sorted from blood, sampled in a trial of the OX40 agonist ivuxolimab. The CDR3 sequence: CASSTARGAGSTDTQYF. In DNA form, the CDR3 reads TGCGCCAGCAGCACTGCCCGGGGAGCGGGGAGCACAGATACGCAGTATTTT. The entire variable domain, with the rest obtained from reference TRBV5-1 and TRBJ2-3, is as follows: KAGVTQTPRYLIKTRGQQVTLSCSPISGHRSVSWYQQTPGQGLQFLFEYFSETQRNKGNFPGRFSGRQFSNSRSEMNVSTLELGDSALYLCASSTARGAGSTDTQYFGPGTRLTVL.